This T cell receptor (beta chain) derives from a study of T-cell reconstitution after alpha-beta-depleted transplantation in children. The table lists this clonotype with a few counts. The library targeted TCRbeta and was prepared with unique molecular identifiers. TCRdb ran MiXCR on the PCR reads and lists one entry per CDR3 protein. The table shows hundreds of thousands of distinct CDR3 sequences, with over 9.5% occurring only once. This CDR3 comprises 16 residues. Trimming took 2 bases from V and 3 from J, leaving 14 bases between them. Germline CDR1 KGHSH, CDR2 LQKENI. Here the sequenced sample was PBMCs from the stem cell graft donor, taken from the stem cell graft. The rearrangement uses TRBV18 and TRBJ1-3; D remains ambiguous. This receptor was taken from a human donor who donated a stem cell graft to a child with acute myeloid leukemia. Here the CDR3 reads CASSPVEGAGGNTIYF. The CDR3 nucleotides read TGTGCCAGCTCACCAGTGGAGGGCGCGGGTGGAAACACCATATATTTT.